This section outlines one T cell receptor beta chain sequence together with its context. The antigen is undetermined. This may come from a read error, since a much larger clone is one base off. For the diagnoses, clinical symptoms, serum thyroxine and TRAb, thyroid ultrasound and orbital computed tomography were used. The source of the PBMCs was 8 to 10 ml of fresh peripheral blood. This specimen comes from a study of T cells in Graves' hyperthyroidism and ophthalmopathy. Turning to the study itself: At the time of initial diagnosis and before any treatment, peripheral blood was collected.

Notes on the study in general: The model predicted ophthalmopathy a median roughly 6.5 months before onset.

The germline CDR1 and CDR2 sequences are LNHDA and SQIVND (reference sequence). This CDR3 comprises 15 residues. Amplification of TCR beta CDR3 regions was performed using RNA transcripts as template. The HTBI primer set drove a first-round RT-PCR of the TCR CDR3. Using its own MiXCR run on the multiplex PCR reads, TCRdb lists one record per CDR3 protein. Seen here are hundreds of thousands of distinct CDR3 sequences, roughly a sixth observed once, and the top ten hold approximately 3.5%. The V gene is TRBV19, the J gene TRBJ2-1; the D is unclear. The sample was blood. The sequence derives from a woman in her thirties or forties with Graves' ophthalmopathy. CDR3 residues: CASSMPHGRANGQFF. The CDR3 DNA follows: TGTGCCAGTAGTATGCCCCACGGTCGGGCGAATGGGCAGTTCTTC.